The TCR beta chain described here comes from a study of neurological immune-mediated disorders. Notes on the study in general: The absence of any CDR3 amino acid sequence shared by expanded clones across subjects suggests that repertoires were private in all groups. While HTLV-1-associated myelopathy showed the greatest TCR clonal expansion, multiple sclerosis showed the least, falling below healthy controls.

cDNA synthesis was performed by 5'RACE with 10-nucleotide random UMIs. Via MiXCR, TCRdb re-called the 5' RACE reads, giving one row per CDR3 protein. This sample has approximately 43,000 distinct CDR3 sequences, with 2% to 3% found just once. This clonotype was seen ten or more times. Its antigen is unknown. The CDR3 contains 13 residues. Germline V gives CDR1 MRHNA, CDR2 SNTAGT. V lost 4 bases and J 6 bases, leaving 9 bases between the germline ends. This sequence originates from a man younger than 45 with multiple sclerosis. This rearrangement joins TRBV6-4 to TRBJ2-2; unclear D gene. The sequenced sample consisted of PBMCs. This CDR3 is CASSVLDSGELFF. The CDR3 DNA follows: TGTGCCAGCAGTGTGCTTGACTCCGGGGAGCTGTTTTTT.